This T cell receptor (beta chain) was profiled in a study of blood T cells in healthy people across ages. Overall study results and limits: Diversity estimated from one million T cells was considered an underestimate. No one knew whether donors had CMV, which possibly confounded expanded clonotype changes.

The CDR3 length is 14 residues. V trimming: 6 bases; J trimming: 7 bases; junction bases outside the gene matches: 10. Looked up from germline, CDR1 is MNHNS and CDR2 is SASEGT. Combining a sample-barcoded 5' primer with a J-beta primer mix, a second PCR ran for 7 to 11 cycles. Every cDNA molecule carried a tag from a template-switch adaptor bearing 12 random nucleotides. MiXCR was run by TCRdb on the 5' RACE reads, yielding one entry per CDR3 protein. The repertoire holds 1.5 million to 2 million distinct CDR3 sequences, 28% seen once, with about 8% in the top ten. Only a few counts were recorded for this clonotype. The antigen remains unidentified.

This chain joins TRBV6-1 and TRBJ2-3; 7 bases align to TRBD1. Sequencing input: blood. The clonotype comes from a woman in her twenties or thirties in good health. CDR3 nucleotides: TGTGCCAGCAGCCCGGGACAGTCCGGGTATACGCAGTATTTT. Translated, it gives CASSPGQSGYTQYF.